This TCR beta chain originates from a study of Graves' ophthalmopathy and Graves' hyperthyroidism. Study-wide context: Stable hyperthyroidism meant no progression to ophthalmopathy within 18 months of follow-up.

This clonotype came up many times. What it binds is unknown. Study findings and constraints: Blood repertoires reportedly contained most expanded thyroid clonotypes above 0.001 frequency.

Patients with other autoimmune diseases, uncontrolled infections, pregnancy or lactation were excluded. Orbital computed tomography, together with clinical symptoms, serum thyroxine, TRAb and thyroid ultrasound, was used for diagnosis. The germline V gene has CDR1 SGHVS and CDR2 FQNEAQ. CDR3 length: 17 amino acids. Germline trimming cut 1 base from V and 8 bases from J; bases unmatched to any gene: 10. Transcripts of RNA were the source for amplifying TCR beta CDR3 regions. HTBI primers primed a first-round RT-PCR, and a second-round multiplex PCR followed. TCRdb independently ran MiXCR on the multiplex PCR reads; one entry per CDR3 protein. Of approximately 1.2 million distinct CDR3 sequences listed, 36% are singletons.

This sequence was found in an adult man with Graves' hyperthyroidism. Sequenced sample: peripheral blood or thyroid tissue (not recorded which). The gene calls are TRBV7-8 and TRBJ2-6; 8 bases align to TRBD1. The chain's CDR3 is CASSLVAGQGNTNVLTF. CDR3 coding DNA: TGTGCCAGCAGCTTAGTAGCCGGACAGGGAAACACCAACGTCCTGACTTTC.